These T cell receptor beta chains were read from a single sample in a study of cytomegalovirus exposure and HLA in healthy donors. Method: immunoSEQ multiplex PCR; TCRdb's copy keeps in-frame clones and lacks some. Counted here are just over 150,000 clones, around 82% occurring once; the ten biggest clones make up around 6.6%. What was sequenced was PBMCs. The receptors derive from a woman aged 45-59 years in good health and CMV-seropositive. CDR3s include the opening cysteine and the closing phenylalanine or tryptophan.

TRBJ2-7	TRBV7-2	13	CASSSNRGNEQYF
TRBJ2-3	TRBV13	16	CASSHLGGASTDTQYF
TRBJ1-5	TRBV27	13	CASSFTVNQPQHF
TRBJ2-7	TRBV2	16	CASSQDSPSSPYEQYF
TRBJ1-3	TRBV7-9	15	CASSQQTASGNTIYF
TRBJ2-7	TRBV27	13	CASSYGGPYEQYF
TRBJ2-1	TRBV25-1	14	CASSDLGVGNEQFF
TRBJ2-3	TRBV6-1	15	CASSPFRLLTDTQYF
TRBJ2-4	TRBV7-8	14	CASSLASRGNIQYF
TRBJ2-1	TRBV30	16	CAWSSGGTRSYNEQFF
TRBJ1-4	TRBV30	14	CAWSNRDRAEKLFF
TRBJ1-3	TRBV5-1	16	CASSASTLTSGNTIYF
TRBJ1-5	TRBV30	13	CAGAGGLGQPQHF
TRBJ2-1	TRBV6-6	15	CASSYTSQRGNEQFF
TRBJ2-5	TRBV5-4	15	CASSPGGRSGETQYF
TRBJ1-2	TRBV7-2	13	CASSRTVFSGYTF
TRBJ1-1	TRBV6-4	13	CASPTGEDTEAFF
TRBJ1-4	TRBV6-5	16	CASSYSIQGAGEKLFF
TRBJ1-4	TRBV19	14	CASSIYRGSEKLFF
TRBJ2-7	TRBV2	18	CASSDPAETGSGSYEQYF
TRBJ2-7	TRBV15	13	CATSRNDGVEQYF
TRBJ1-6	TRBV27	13	CASSYREASPLHF
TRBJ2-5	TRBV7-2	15	CASSLGGAGEGDQYF
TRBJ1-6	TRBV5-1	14	CASSLAQGNSPLHF
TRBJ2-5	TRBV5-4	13	CASSPTERETQYF
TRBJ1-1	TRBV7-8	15	CASSYRDSPNTEAFF
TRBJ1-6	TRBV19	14	CASSSAGGSSPLHF
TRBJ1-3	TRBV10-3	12	CATTGSGNTIYF
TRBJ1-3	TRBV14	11	CASSPGNTIYF
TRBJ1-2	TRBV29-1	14	CSVEGGQGDRGYTF
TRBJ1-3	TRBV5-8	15	CASSRDRGTGNTIYF
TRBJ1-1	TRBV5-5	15	CASTDSPGGNTEAFF
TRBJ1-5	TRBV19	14	CASGLQGSNQPQHF
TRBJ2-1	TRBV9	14	CASSPHALTDEQFF
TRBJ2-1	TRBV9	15	CASSAGLAGGNEQFF
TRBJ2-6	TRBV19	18	CASSRTSGSTSGANVLTF
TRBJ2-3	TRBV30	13	CAWMRGVTDTQYF
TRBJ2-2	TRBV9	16	CASSETGTGVTGELFF
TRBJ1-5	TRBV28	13	CASSYRGLQPQHF
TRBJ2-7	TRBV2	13	CASSSRGPVEQYF
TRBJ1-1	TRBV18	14	CASSPDWASPSAFF
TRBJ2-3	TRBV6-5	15	CASSYSGQGRDTQYF